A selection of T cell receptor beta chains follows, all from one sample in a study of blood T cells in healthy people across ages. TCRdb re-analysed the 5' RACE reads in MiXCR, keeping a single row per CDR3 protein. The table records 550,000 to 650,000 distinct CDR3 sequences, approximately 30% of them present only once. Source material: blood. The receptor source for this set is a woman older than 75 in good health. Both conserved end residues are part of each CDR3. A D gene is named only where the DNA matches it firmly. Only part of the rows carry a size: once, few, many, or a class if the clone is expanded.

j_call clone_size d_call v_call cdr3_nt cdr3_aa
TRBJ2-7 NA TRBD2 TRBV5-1 TGCACCAGCAGCTTTATTCGCGGGGGGGGCGAGCAGTACTTC CTSSFIRGGGEQYF
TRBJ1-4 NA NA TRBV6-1 TGTGCCAGCAGTGCCGGGGGGGGCGTCGGAACTAATGAAAAACTGTTTTTT CASSAGGGVGTNEKLFF
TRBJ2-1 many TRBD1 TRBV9 TGTGCCAGCAGCGTAGCCCCCGGGACAGCCGGTTTAGGCAATGAGCAGTTCTTC CASSVAPGTAGLGNEQFF
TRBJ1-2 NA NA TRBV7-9 TGTGCCAGCAGCTTAGAGGCGGGACACCTACCCCGAAACTATGGCTACACCTTC CASSLEAGHLPRNYGYTF
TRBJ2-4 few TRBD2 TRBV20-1 TGCAGTGTCAGGCCCCCCAGACCGGGACTAGCGGGAGGGGCGGCCAAAAACATTCAGTACTTC CSVRPPRPGLAGGAAKNIQYF
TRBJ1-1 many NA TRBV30 TGTGCCTGGAGTGCAGGGGAGAACACTGAAGCTTTCTTT CAWSAGENTEAFF
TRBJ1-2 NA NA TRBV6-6 TGTGCCAGCAGCGTCCGAGGAACCGTGGGGGGCTACACCTTC CASSVRGTVGGYTF
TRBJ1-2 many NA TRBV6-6 TGTGCCAGCAGTGACGCAGGACGGGACTATGGCTACACCTTC CASSDAGRDYGYTF
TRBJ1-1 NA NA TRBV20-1 TGCAGTGCTCATGACAGCGTTAACACTGAAGCTTTCTTT CSAHDSVNTEAFF
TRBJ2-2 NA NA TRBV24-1 TGTGCCACCAGTGATTCCCCGGGCGGGGAGCTGTTTTTT CATSDSPGGELFF
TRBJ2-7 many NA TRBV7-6 TGTGCCAGCAGCCCACAGGGAGGGGTAGACTACGAGCAGTACTTC CASSPQGGVDYEQYF
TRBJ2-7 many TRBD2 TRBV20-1 TGCAGTGCTAGAGGTCACGGGGGGAACTACGAGCAGTACTTC CSARGHGGNYEQYF
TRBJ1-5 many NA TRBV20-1 TGCAGTGCTAGAGATATTGGGGGGGGCCAGCCCCAGCATTTT CSARDIGGGQPQHF
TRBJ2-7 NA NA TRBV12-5 TGTGCTAGTGGCGTGCATAACAGGATTACTTACTCCTACGAGCAGTACTTC CASGVHNRITYSYEQYF
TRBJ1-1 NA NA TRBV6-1 TGTGCCAGCGGCGGGTGGGGCACTGAAGCTTTCTTT CASGGWGTEAFF
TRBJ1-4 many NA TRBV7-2 TGTGCCAGCAGTTACCGGACGGCTATTAATGAAAAACTGTTTTTT CASSYRTAINEKLFF
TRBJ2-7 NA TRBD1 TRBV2 TGTGCCAGCAGAACAGGGGGCATGCAGTACTTC CASRTGGMQYF
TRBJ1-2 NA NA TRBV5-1 TGCGCCAGCAGCTTGAGCGACGGCTATGGCTACACCTTC CASSLSDGYGYTF
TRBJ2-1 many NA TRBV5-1 TGCGCCAGCAGCTTAACCGGGGGACGAAGCTCCTACAATGAGCAGTTCTTC CASSLTGGRSSYNEQFF
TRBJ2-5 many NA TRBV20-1 TGCAGTGCTAGAGTACCACTAGAAAACCAAGAGACCCAGTACTTC CSARVPLENQETQYF
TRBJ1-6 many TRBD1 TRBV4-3 TGCGCCAGCAGCCAAGGTACCGGGACAGCAAATTCACCCCTCCACTTT CASSQGTGTANSPLHF
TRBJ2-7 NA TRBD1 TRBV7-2 TGTGCCAGCAGCTCCCGGGACAGCCTAAGGGAGACCCGGTACTTC CASSSRDSLRETRYF
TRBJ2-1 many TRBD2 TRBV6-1 TGTGCCAGCAGTGTGCTAGCGGGGGGGCCCCGGCCTCCTGAGCAGTTCTTC CASSVLAGGPRPPEQFF
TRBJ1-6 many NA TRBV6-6 TGTGCCAGCAGTCCTCGAACCGGGGGGCCCTGGGGAGATTCACCCCTCCACTTT CASSPRTGGPWGDSPLHF
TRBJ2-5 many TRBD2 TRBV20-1 TGCAGTGCTCTACTGACGGGACTAGCAGGCGAGACCCAGTACTTC CSALLTGLAGETQYF
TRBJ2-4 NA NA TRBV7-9 TGTGCCAGCAGCAGGCTCGTGGACAAAAACATTCAGTACTTC CASSRLVDKNIQYF
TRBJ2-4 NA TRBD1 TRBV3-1 TGTGCCAGCAGCCAAGATATGACAGGGGCTGGGGCCAAAAAAATTCAGTACTTC CASSQDMTGAGAKKIQYF
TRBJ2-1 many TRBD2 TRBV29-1 TGCAGCGTTGTAGCGGGGTGGTACAATGAGCAGTTCTTC CSVVAGWYNEQFF
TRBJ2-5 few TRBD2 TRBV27 TGTGCCAGCAGGCTAGCGGAGGAAGAGACCCAGTACTTC CASRLAEEETQYF
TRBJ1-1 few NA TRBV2 TGTGCCAGCAGTGAAGGGGGCCGGAACACTGAAGCTTTCTTT CASSEGGRNTEAFF
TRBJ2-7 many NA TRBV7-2 TGTGCCAGCAGCTTAGATAACCCCCCGAGACAGTACTTC CASSLDNPPRQYF
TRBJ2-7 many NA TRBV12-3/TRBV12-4 TGTGCCAGCCGGATGACAGAGTCCTACGAGCAGTACTTC CASRMTESYEQYF